This T cell receptor beta chain was retrieved from a study of cytomegalovirus exposure and HLA in healthy donors. Whole-study findings and limits: A list of more than 150 TCR beta chains associated with cytomegalovirus was given.

The study ran its PCR with 60 Vbeta and 13 Jbeta primers. Using immunoSEQ multiplex PCR, the repertoire was profiled, and TCRdb retains in-frame clones only, with some absent. This table holds 150,000 to 200,000 clones, about 83% found once. Germline CDR1 and CDR2: KGHSY and FQNENV. This CDR3 spans 14 amino acids. On this clone: Its cognate antigen is unknown.

The chain recombines TRBV16 with TRBJ2-5; tentatively, D is TRBD2 (5 bases). The DNA end favors TRBJ2-7, so the J call may be wrong. Specimen: PBMCs. This clonotype originated in a woman between 25 and 40 years old in good health and CMV-seronegative. The CDR3 reads CASSQGLSVGEQYF. CDR3 nucleotides: TGTGCCAGCAGCCAAGGCCTTAGCGTTGGCGAGCAGTACTTC.